These T cell receptor beta chains were read from a single sample in a study of blood T cells in healthy people across ages. Each CDR3 protein gets one entry after TCRdb re-called the 5' RACE reads with MiXCR. The sample lists roughly 550,000 distinct CDR3 sequences, less than 25% seen once, with 7.5% to 9% in the top ten. Another study also made use of these data, one on T cells of mothers and their children.

The sample was blood. The receptor set was obtained from a boy younger than 18 in good health. CDR3s include the opening cysteine and the closing phenylalanine or tryptophan. A D gene is named only where the DNA matches it firmly. Some rows have no size entry. The others give once, few or many, or a class for an expanded clone.

V: TRBV7-2
size: few
D: TRBD1
J: TRBJ1-1
DNA: TGTGCCAGCAGAAGGACAGGAACTATGAACACTGAAGCTTTCTTT
CDR3: CASRRTGTMNTEAFF

V: TRBV24-1
size: few
D: TRBD2
J: TRBJ2-5
DNA: TGTGCCACCAGTGACCCCGGGACTAGCGGGACCCAAGAGACCCAGTACTTC
CDR3: CATSDPGTSGTQETQYF

V: TRBV4-3
size: -
D: TRBD1
J: TRBJ2-6
DNA: TGCGCCAGCAGCCAGTGGACAGGCGACTCTGGGGCCAACGTCCTGACTTTC
CDR3: CASSQWTGDSGANVLTF

V: TRBV5-8
size: -
D: TRBD2
J: TRBJ2-5
DNA: TGTGCCAGCAGCTTGGTAGTAGCGGGAGGGCCGAGGCAAGAGACCCAGTACTTC
CDR3: CASSLVVAGGPRQETQYF

V: TRBV7-9
size: many
D: -
J: TRBJ1-4
DNA: TGTGCCAGCAGCCCCGGGACAACTAATGAAAAACTGTTTTTT
CDR3: CASSPGTTNEKLFF

V: TRBV28
size: -
D: -
J: TRBJ1-2
DNA: TGTGCCAGCAGTTTACCCGTTATCAATAACTATGGCTACACCTTC
CDR3: CASSLPVINNYGYTF

V: TRBV6-5
size: few
D: -
J: TRBJ2-7
DNA: TGTGCCAGCAGTTACTCGAGTCCCGTGCGGGCGAGGCCCTACGAGCAGTACTTC
CDR3: CASSYSSPVRARPYEQYF

V: TRBV27
size: few
D: TRBD2
J: TRBJ2-1
DNA: TGTGCCAGCAGTCGGCACGGACTAGACTACAATGAGCAGTTCTTC
CDR3: CASSRHGLDYNEQFF

V: TRBV4-1
size: -
D: TRBD1
J: TRBJ2-3
DNA: TGCGCCGGCAGCCAAGGACGCGGACAGGGGAAGGGCACAGATACGCAGTATTTT
CDR3: CAGSQGRGQGKGTDTQYF

V: TRBV24-1
size: -
D: -
J: TRBJ2-1
DNA: TGTGCCACCAGTGGTTCTGTCGCAAGCTCCTACAATGAGCAGTTCTTC
CDR3: CATSGSVASSYNEQFF

V: TRBV7-2
size: -
D: -
J: TRBJ2-7
DNA: TGTGCCAGCAGCGATAGGTCCTTCTCCTACGAGCAGTACTTC
CDR3: CASSDRSFSYEQYF

V: TRBV2
size: -
D: -
J: TRBJ2-2
DNA: TGTGCCCGCTCATTAATGGGAGGACCCGGGGAGCTGTTTTTT
CDR3: CARSLMGGPGELFF

V: TRBV4-2
size: many
D: -
J: TRBJ1-6
DNA: TGTGCCAGCAGCCCCACGGAGGGTTCCAATTCACCCCTCCACTTT
CDR3: CASSPTEGSNSPLHF

V: TRBV4-3
size: few
D: TRBD1
J: TRBJ1-1
DNA: TGCGCCAGCAGCCAAGAAAGGACAGGGCTAGAGGACACTGAAGCTTTCTTT
CDR3: CASSQERTGLEDTEAFF

V: TRBV20-1
size: -
D: -
J: TRBJ1-5
DNA: TGCAGTGCTACCGAGACAGCTAATCAGCCCCAGCATTTT
CDR3: CSATETANQPQHF

V: TRBV12-3/TRBV12-4
size: few
D: -
J: TRBJ2-6
DNA: TGTGCCAGCAGTTACCATCTGGGCTCTGGGGCCAACGTCCTGACCTTC
CDR3: CASSYHLGSGANVLTF

V: TRBV5-1
size: few
D: TRBD1
J: TRBJ2-6
DNA: TGCGCCAGCAGCTTGCGACAGGGGGCGAGGACCTCTGGGGCCAACGTCCTGACTTTC
CDR3: CASSLRQGARTSGANVLTF

V: TRBV7-2
size: -
D: TRBD1
J: TRBJ1-6
DNA: TGTGCCAGCAGCCGAGACAGGGGGACCCTCCACTTT
CDR3: CASSRDRGTLHF

V: TRBV7-9
size: few
D: -
J: TRBJ2-1
DNA: TGTGCCAGCAGCTTAAGTCAGGGAAGCAATGAGCAGTTCTTC
CDR3: CASSLSQGSNEQFF

V: TRBV4-2
size: few
D: TRBD2
J: TRBJ2-5
DNA: TGTGCCAGCAGCCGCCGACTAGCGGGAGAGGGGGAGACCCAGTACTTC
CDR3: CASSRRLAGEGETQYF

V: TRBV29-1
size: -
D: -
J: TRBJ1-1
DNA: TGCAGCGTTAGACACACTAACACTGAAGCTTTCTTT
CDR3: CSVRHTNTEAFF

V: TRBV25-1
size: -
D: -
J: TRBJ2-5
DNA: TGTGCCAGCATTTCGGACGCCTGGGAGACCCAGTACTTC
CDR3: CASISDAWETQYF

V: TRBV4-2
size: -
D: -
J: TRBJ2-5
DNA: TGTGCCAGCAGCCAAGTCCCTCCCGGTGGGGAGACCCAGTACTTC
CDR3: CASSQVPPGGETQYF

V: TRBV7-9
size: -
D: -
J: TRBJ2-3
DNA: TGTGCCAGCAGCTTAGCGATGGGGGGCGCGACAGATACGCAGTATTTT
CDR3: CASSLAMGGATDTQYF

V: TRBV28
size: -
D: TRBD1
J: TRBJ2-5
DNA: TGTGCCACCAAACCGGGACAGGGGGGAATATTAATTCAAGAGACCCAGTACTTC
CDR3: CATKPGQGGILIQETQYF

V: TRBV27
size: -
D: -
J: TRBJ2-4
DNA: TGTGCCAGCAGTTCGGCGACAGCGTTAATAGCCAAAAACATTCAGTACTTC
CDR3: CASSSATALIAKNIQYF

V: TRBV7-2
size: -
D: -
J: TRBJ2-3
DNA: TGTGCCAGCAGCTTAGGGTATAGGACTACGCAGTATTTT
CDR3: CASSLGYRTTQYF

V: TRBV6-5
size: -
D: -
J: TRBJ2-1
DNA: TGTGCCAGCAATCCGGGGGAGACGAATGAGCAGTTCTTC
CDR3: CASNPGETNEQFF

V: TRBV28
size: -
D: TRBD2
J: TRBJ2-1
DNA: TGTGCCAGCAGTTACGTCTCAGGGAGGGGAAGGGATGAGCAGTTCTTC
CDR3: CASSYVSGRGRDEQFF

V: TRBV7-9
size: -
D: -
J: TRBJ1-4
DNA: TGTGCCAGCAGCTTCGGGCTAGGAACCCTTAATGAAAAACTGTTTTTT
CDR3: CASSFGLGTLNEKLFF

V: TRBV29-1
size: -
D: -
J: TRBJ2-7
DNA: TGCAGCGTTGCTCGGGGTAGTTCGGCCTACGAGCAGTACTTC
CDR3: CSVARGSSAYEQYF

V: TRBV20-1
size: few
D: -
J: TRBJ1-5
DNA: TGCAGTGCTCGGAAGGACTACAACGCGGATAGCAATCAGCCCCAGCATTTT
CDR3: CSARKDYNADSNQPQHF

V: TRBV28
size: many
D: -
J: TRBJ2-5
DNA: TGTGCCAGCAGTTTGCCCGGGACACAGGAGACCCAGTACTTC
CDR3: CASSLPGTQETQYF

V: TRBV30
size: -
D: -
J: TRBJ1-2
DNA: TGTGCCTGGAATCCCAACTTTCACTATGGCTACACCTTC
CDR3: CAWNPNFHYGYTF

V: TRBV5-8
size: -
D: TRBD1
J: TRBJ2-7
DNA: TGTGCCAGCAGTTTGTGGACAGGGGGCATTTACGAGCAGTACTTC
CDR3: CASSLWTGGIYEQYF

V: TRBV6-2/TRBV6-3
size: few
D: -
J: TRBJ1-6
DNA: TGTGCCAGCCATCGGGACTCCTCCAATTCACCCCTCCACTTT
CDR3: CASHRDSSNSPLHF

V: TRBV24-1
size: few
D: -
J: TRBJ2-3
DNA: TGTGCCACCAGTGCTGGCAGAACAGATACGCAGTATTTT
CDR3: CATSAGRTDTQYF

V: TRBV20-1
size: few
D: -
J: TRBJ1-4
DNA: TGCAGTGCCGGGGGAGGGGCCTCGGAAAAACTGTTTTTT
CDR3: CSAGGGASEKLFF

V: TRBV20-1
size: few
D: TRBD1
J: TRBJ1-5
DNA: TGCAGTGCTACCGGGGACAGGGGTAATCAGCCCCAGCATTTT
CDR3: CSATGDRGNQPQHF

V: TRBV7-2
size: -
D: -
J: TRBJ2-7
DNA: TGTGCCAGCAGCTCGGTCCTAGGCGAGCAGTACTTC
CDR3: CASSSVLGEQYF

V: TRBV6-1
size: few
D: -
J: TRBJ2-1
DNA: TGTGCCAGCAGTCAACCTCTCTTGGCGGGGCAGGGGTTATACAATGAGCAGTTCTTC
CDR3: CASSQPLLAGQGLYNEQFF

V: TRBV12-3/TRBV12-4
size: -
D: TRBD1
J: TRBJ2-5
DNA: TGTGCCAGCAGCTTATTCCCTCTCGGGACAGGACAAGAGACCCAGTACTTC
CDR3: CASSLFPLGTGQETQYF

V: TRBV7-2
size: -
D: TRBD2
J: TRBJ2-3
DNA: TGTGCCAGCAGCCCAGGGTCTAGCGGGGGGGGCGATACGCAGTATTTT
CDR3: CASSPGSSGGGDTQYF

V: TRBV20-1
size: -
D: -
J: TRBJ2-1
DNA: TGCAGTGCTAGAGATATCGGCAATGAGCAGTTCTTC
CDR3: CSARDIGNEQFF

V: TRBV6-2/TRBV6-3
size: -
D: -
J: TRBJ1-2
DNA: TGTGCCAGCAGACAGGGTCGATCTAACTATGGCTACACCTTC
CDR3: CASRQGRSNYGYTF

V: TRBV4-1
size: many
D: TRBD1
J: TRBJ1-5
DNA: TGCGCCAGCAGCCAAGAGGTCTGGGACAGGGGGTTCAGGCCCCAGCATTTT
CDR3: CASSQEVWDRGFRPQHF

V: TRBV4-1
size: few
D: -
J: TRBJ2-2
DNA: TGCGCCAGTTTAGGAGACACCGGGGAGCTGTTTTTT
CDR3: CASLGDTGELFF

V: TRBV20-1
size: -
D: -
J: TRBJ1-4
DNA: TGCAGTGCTACGGCATCTACCAATGAAAAACTGTTTTTT
CDR3: CSATASTNEKLFF